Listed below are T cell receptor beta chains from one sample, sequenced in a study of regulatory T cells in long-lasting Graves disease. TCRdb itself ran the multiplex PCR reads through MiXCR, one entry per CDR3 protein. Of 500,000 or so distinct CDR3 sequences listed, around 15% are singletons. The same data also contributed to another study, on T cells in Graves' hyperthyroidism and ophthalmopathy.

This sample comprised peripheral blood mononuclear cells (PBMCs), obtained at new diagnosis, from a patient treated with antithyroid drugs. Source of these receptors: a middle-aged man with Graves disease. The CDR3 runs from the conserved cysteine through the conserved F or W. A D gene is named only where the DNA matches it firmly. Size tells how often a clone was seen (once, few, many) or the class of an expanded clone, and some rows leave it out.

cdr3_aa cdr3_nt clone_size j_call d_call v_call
CASSQALAETQYF TGCGCCAGCAGCCAAGCCCTCGCCGAGACCCAGTACTTC few TRBJ2-5 . TRBV4-1
CASSLVRQNLHRVYQFF TGTGCCAGCAGCTTAGTCCGGCAGAATCTACATCGGGTCTATCAGTTCTTC many TRBJ2-1 . TRBV7-2
CASSLEGSLWADTQYF TGTGCCAGCAGCTTAGAAGGATCGTTGTGGGCAGATACGCAGTATTTT many TRBJ2-3 . TRBV7-8
CSAPGQAYGYTF TGCAGTGCCCCCGGACAGGCGTATGGCTACACCTTC few TRBJ1-2 TRBD1 TRBV20-1
CASSYLGTRSTDTQYF TGTGCCAGCAGTTACTTAGGGACGAGAAGCACAGATACGCAGTATTTT few TRBJ2-3 . TRBV6-2/TRBV6-3
CATGTSGTSAFPSEQFF TGTGCCACCGGGACTAGCGGGACGAGCGCTTTCCCCAGTGAGCAGTTCTTC . TRBJ2-1 TRBD2 TRBV7-6
CASSSNLGTEDPGTEAFF TGTGCCAGCAGTTCTAACCTGGGAACAGAAGACCCGGGAACTGAAGCTTTCTTT many TRBJ1-1 . TRBV28
CASRAGAGQRSTEAFF TGCGCCAGCAGGGCGGGGGCGGGTCAGCGGAGCACTGAAGCTTTCTTT many TRBJ1-1 . TRBV5-1
CASSETGGTETQYF TGTGCCAGCAGTGAAACAGGGGGTACAGAGACCCAGTACTTC few TRBJ2-5 TRBD1 TRBV28
CATSDPGGPSEDEQFF TGTGCCACCAGTGATCCGGGAGGGCCGAGTGAAGATGAGCAGTTCTTC . TRBJ2-1 TRBD2 TRBV24-1
CASRYNLRSYNSPLHF TGTGCCAGCAGATACAACCTTCGCTCCTATAATTCACCCCTCCACTTT . TRBJ1-6 . TRBV2
CASSVDDSSYEQYF TGTGCCAGCAGCGTAGATGACAGTAGCTACGAGCAGTACTTC many TRBJ2-7 . TRBV9
CATSYGTSFEQYF TGTGCCACCAGCTACGGGACTAGCTTCGAGCAGTACTTC few TRBJ2-7 TRBD2 TRBV15
CASSLEPGILDGYTF TGTGCCAGCAGCTTGGAGCCAGGGATTCTCGATGGCTACACCTTC few TRBJ1-2 . TRBV5-5
CASSDGQGTGELFF TGTGCCAGCAGTGACGGGCAGGGGACCGGGGAGCTGTTTTTT few TRBJ2-2 . TRBV6-1
CSATSITSGTTDTQYF TGCAGTGCCACTTCGATTACTAGCGGGACCACAGATACGCAGTATTTT many TRBJ2-3 TRBD2 TRBV20-1
CASSLNGASNEKLFF TGTGCCAGCAGTTTGAACGGGGCGTCTAATGAAAAACTGTTTTTT few TRBJ1-4 . TRBV27
CASSGGAGPTDTQYF TGTGCCAGCAGTGGGGGCGCAGGGCCCACAGATACGCAGTATTTT . TRBJ2-3 . TRBV5-6
CASSPEGRRDRGKNGYTF TGTGCCAGCAGCCCCGAGGGTAGGCGGGACAGGGGCAAGAATGGCTACACCTTC few TRBJ1-2 TRBD1 TRBV3-1
CASRWGGTEQFF TGTGCCAGCAGATGGGGGGGGACAGAGCAGTTCTTC . TRBJ2-1 . TRBV27
CASSERAGGIYEQYF TGTGCCAGCAGTGAAAGGGCAGGGGGTATCTACGAGCAGTACTTC many TRBJ2-7 TRBD1 TRBV2
CASSPPEGYGYTF TGCGCCAGCAGCCCGCCCGAGGGCTATGGCTACACCTTC many TRBJ1-2 . TRBV5-1
CASSLTLYNEQFF TGTGCCAGCAGCTTAACTCTGTACAATGAGCAGTTCTTC few TRBJ2-1 . TRBV7-3
CSASLLSSYNEQFF TGCAGTGCGTCGCTCCTTAGCTCCTACAATGAGCAGTTCTTC many TRBJ2-1 . TRBV20-1
CASSQRTGALSYEQYF TGTGCCAGCAGCCAACGGACAGGGGCACTCTCCTACGAGCAGTACTTC many TRBJ2-7 TRBD1 TRBV3-1
CASRGLAGGPSYEQYF TGTGCCAGCAGAGGACTAGCGGGAGGGCCGTCCTACGAGCAGTACTTC many TRBJ2-7 TRBD2 TRBV2
CASSSSPNYSGNTIYF TGTGCCAGCAGCTCGTCCCCTAATTACTCTGGAAACACCATATATTTT . TRBJ1-3 . TRBV7-2
CASSHQSAGTEAFF TGTGCCAGCAGCCACCAATCGGCCGGCACTGAAGCTTTCTTT many TRBJ1-1 . TRBV3-1
CASSHGQLTQETQYF TGTGCCAGCAGCCACGGACAGCTAACCCAAGAGACCCAGTACTTC many TRBJ2-5 . TRBV3-1
CSARVSPSTDTQYF TGCAGTGCTAGGGTTTCCCCAAGCACAGATACGCAGTATTTT many TRBJ2-3 . TRBV20-1
CASRPGTTSYNEQFF TGTGCCAGCAGGCCAGGGACTACCTCCTACAATGAGCAGTTCTTC many TRBJ2-1 TRBD2 TRBV28
CASRGGTGVSYNEQFF TGCGCCAGCAGGGGAGGGACAGGGGTCTCCTACAATGAGCAGTTCTTC few TRBJ2-1 TRBD1 TRBV5-1